These 21 T cell receptor beta chains originate from one sample sequenced in a study of regulatory T cells in long-lasting Graves disease. The TCR beta library used iRepertoire HTBI primers with Arm-PCR amplification of CDR3. TCRdb independently ran MiXCR on the multiplex PCR reads; one entry per CDR3 protein. The sample lists around 320,000 distinct CDR3 sequences, over 15% occurring once. The time point: newly diagnosed GD, antithyroid drugs for less than 3 months. PBMC-derived RNA was used for the TCR library. The sample also formed part of further work on T cells in Graves' hyperthyroidism and ophthalmopathy.

The sequencing used peripheral blood mononuclear cells (PBMCs), collected at new diagnosis, from a patient treated with antithyroid drugs. These receptors originate from a man aged 35 to 55 with Graves disease.

This clonotype occurred many times. V usage is TRBV20-1 and J usage is TRBJ2-5, with D uncertain. Trimming removed 6 bases at V and 7 bases at J, with 15 bases between. Germline assignment: CDR1 DFQATT and CDR2 SNEGSKA (reference sequence). This CDR3 is 12 amino acids long. The CDR3 loop is CSAPAASGTQYF. In DNA form, the CDR3 reads TGCAGTGCCCCCGCGGCGTCAGGGACCCAGTACTTC.

This clonotype occurred many times. The chain couples TRBV2 to TRBJ2-5; 16 bases map to TRBD2. J gave up 2 bases and V 7 bases, and 1 base lay outside the gene matches. The CDR3 has 15 residues. In germline, CDR1 is SNHLY, CDR2 FYNNEI. CDR3 sequence (DNA): TGTGCCAGCAAGGGACTAGCGGGGGGGCAAGAGACCCAGTACTTC. It encodes CASKGLAGGQETQYF.

Many counts were recorded for this clonotype. V usage is TRBV27 and J usage is TRBJ2-3; D possibly corresponds to TRBD2 (6 bases). Germline V gene sequence: CDR1 MNHEY, CDR2 SMNVEV (reference sequence). V lost 6 bases, J lost 4 bases, and 20 bases lay in between. The length of the CDR3 is 16 residues. The CDR3 region is CASSRGLRLLPDTQYF. Here the CDR3 DNA reads TGTGCCAGCAGCCGGGGACTCCGCTTATTGCCAGATACGCAGTATTTT.

This clonotype was detected ten times or more. The V gene is TRBV7-2, the J gene TRBJ2-7, with 11 bases matching TRBD1. Trimming removed 2 bases from V and 5 bases from J; junction bases left unmatched: 5. From germline, CDR1 is SGHTA and CDR2 FQGNSA. The CDR3 is made up of 15 amino acids. Written as DNA, the CDR3 is TGTGCCAGCAGCTTAACCGGGACAGGGGGTAACGAGCAGTACTTC. Translating it yields CASSLTGTGGNEQYF.

The chain is built from TRBV5-4 and TRBJ1-1; 7 nucleotides line up with TRBD1. Germline CDR1 and CDR2: SGHNT and YYREEE (reference sequence). This CDR3 region has 15 residues. V lost 4 bases and J lost 4; bases outside the gene matches: 10. CDR3 loop: CASSPLGQLSTEAFF. CDR3 sequence (DNA): TGTGCCAGCAGCCCACTGGGACAGCTGAGCACTGAAGCTTTCTTT.

This clonotype was recorded many times. V gene TRBV2 combines with J gene TRBJ2-1; TRBD2 agrees at 13 bases. The CDR3 runs to 14 residues. With V trimmed by 5 bases and J by 15 bases, 10 bases remained unmatched. From germline, CDR1 is SNHLY and CDR2 FYNNEI. This chain's CDR3 is CASSLTTSGGEGFF. The CDR3 DNA is TGTGCCAGCAGTCTTACTACTAGCGGGGGGGAGGGGTTCTTC.

The chain is built from TRBV2 and TRBJ2-1; the match to TRBD2 covers 11 bases. CDR1 is SNHLY and CDR2 is FYNNEI in the germline V gene. J was trimmed by 4 bases and V by 6 bases; bases with no gene match: 5. The CDR3 has 15 residues. The CDR3 region is CASSLLAGEYNEQFF. In DNA form, the CDR3 reads TGTGCCAGCAGCCTACTAGCGGGGGAGTACAATGAGCAGTTCTTC. The variable domain in full, completed from reference TRBV2 and TRBJ2-1, reads EPEVTQTPSHQVTQMGQEVILRCVPISNHLYFYWYRQILGQKVEFLVSFYNNEISEKSEIFDDQFSVERPDGSNFTLKIRSTKLEDSAMYFCASSLLAGEYNEQFFGPGTRLTVL.

On this clonotype: The junction and the germline gene differ at one end; a read error may be behind it. The chain recombines TRBV5-1 with TRBJ2-7; perhaps TRBD1 as D (5 bases). This CDR3 comprises 13 residues. Germline V CDR1 and CDR2: SGHRS, YFSETQ. The CDR3 DNA reads TGTGCCGGCAGTTTATACAGGCGCGACGAGCAGTACTTC. Encoded protein: CAGSLYRRDEQYF.

The rearrangement joins TRBV20-1 to TRBJ2-1; 12 nucleotides match TRBD2. This CDR3 spans 14 amino acids. V dropped 1 base and J dropped 8; count of bases not matched to a gene: 3. Germline CDR1 reads DFQATT; CDR2 reads SNEGSKA (reference sequence). CDR3 nucleotides: TGCAGTGCTAGAGGACTAGCGGGGGCGGATGAGCAGTTCTTC. Translated, it gives CSARGLAGADEQFF.

This chain uses TRBV28 with TRBJ2-7; a possible D gene is TRBD2 (6 bases). The V end lost 4 bases, the J end lost 2 bases, and 21 bases lay between the germline ends. The CDR3 sequence is 17 residues long. The germline V gene has CDR1 MDHEN and CDR2 SYDVKM. This CDR3 reads CASSSAVLWGVAYEQYF. The CDR3 DNA sequence: TGTGCCAGCAGTTCCGCCGTCCTTTGGGGGGTTGCCTACGAGCAGTACTTC.

There are many counts of this clonotype. The V call is TRBV5-5, the J call TRBJ2-1; D ambiguous. The V gene's germline CDR1 is SGHKS and CDR2 YYEKEE (reference sequence). V was shortened by 3 bases and J by 9 bases, with 4 bases between the two germline ends. This CDR3 region has 10 residues. CDR3 nucleotides: TGTGCCAGCAGCTCGGGTGAGCAGTTCTTC. It codes for CASSSGEQFF.

This clonotype was detected many times. The V gene is TRBV6-5, the J gene TRBJ2-1; 9 nucleotides line up with TRBD2. This CDR3 is 15 amino acids long. CDR1 is MNHEY and CDR2 is SVGAGI in the germline V gene. Trimming took 2 bases from V and 7 from J; bases not matched to a gene: 6. CDR3 DNA sequence: TGTGCCAGCAGTTACGGCGGGGGGGCCTGGAATGAGCAGTTCTTC. It translates to CASSYGGGAWNEQFF.

A note on this clonotype: A read error is possible here, since a much larger clone lies one base away. This chain connects TRBV7-3 to TRBJ2-1, with D hard to call. The CDR3 is 16 amino acids. V was clipped by 2 bases and J by 6 bases, with 17 bases between them. From germline, CDR1 is SGHTA and CDR2 FQGTGA. The CDR3 region has the DNA TGTGCCAGCAGCTTATTTTCCGTTCCGGATTGCAATGAGCAGTTCTTC. Encoded protein: CASSLFSVPDCNEQFF.

Many counts were recorded for this clonotype. This chain links TRBV5-1 with TRBJ2-1; 8 bases align to TRBD2. V gave up 2 bases and J gave up 6 bases; unmatched junction bases: 7. Germline-derived CDR1 and CDR2 are SGHRS and YFSETQ. This CDR3 spans 15 amino acids. The CDR3 region is CASSFPGLVGNEQFF. Here the CDR3 DNA reads TGCGCCAGCAGCTTTCCGGGACTAGTTGGCAATGAGCAGTTCTTC.

This clonotype was recorded a few times. The CDR3 sequence is CASSQDGMGYTEAFF. The CDR3 DNA is TGTGCCAGCAGCCAAGATGGGATGGGATACACTGAAGCTTTCTTT. The V gene is TRBV4-2, the J gene TRBJ1-1; D ambiguous. Germline assignment: CDR1 LGHNA and CDR2 YNFKEQ. Trimming pared 0 bases from V and 3 bases from J, leaving 11 bases between. CDR3 size: 15 residues.

The CDR3 reads CASRSLGGARGQYF. In DNA form, the CDR3 reads TGTGCCAGCAGGTCATTGGGCGGGGCAAGGGGGCAGTACTTC. The V and J genes are TRBV2 and TRBJ2-7, with a weak D call TRBD2 (6 bases). Trimming left V 6 bases short and J 9 bases short, with 21 bases between. The germline gives CDR1 SNHLY, CDR2 FYNNEI. The CDR3 consists of 14 residues.

This clonotype was seen more than once but under ten times. The rearrangement uses TRBV19 and TRBJ2-1; possible D gene TRBD2, 6 bases. Germline V gives CDR1 LNHDA, CDR2 SQIVND (reference sequence). With 3 bases removed from V and 5 bases from J, the gap between germline ends came to 14 bases. This CDR3 spans 15 amino acids. CDR3 sequence reads: CASSMEGRWNNEQFF. For the CDR3, the DNA is TGTGCCAGTAGTATGGAGGGGAGGTGGAACAATGAGCAGTTCTTC.

In this sample, this clonotype turned up many times. The genes are TRBV10-3 and TRBJ2-2, with 8 nucleotides matching TRBD2. Trimming took 4 bases from V and 2 from J; bases not matched to a gene: 6. The CDR3 covers 16 residues. Germline V gene sequence: CDR1 ENHRY, CDR2 SYGVKD. CDR3 sequence: CAISARGGRNTGELFF. The DNA of the CDR3 is TGTGCCATCAGTGCACGGGGGGGACGAAACACCGGGGAGCTGTTTTTT.

The sample holds many counts of this clonotype. The chain uses TRBV18 and TRBJ2-1; D is uncertain. Germline lookup yields CDR1 KGHSH and CDR2 LQKENI. V was cut by 3 bases and J by 2 bases, with 14 bases left in between. This CDR3 has 16 amino acids. CDR3 loop: CASSPLGVGTYNEQFF. CDR3 sequence (DNA): TGTGCCAGCTCACCCTTAGGTGTTGGAACCTACAATGAGCAGTTCTTC.

At least ten counts were recorded for this clonotype. The chain joins TRBV11-2 to TRBJ1-3, with D possibly matching TRBD1 (5 bases). Between the trimmed V and J ends, which lost 2 bases and 2 bases, there was a span of 10 bases. This CDR3 comprises 15 residues. Germline CDR1 and CDR2: SGHAT and FQNNGV. The CDR3 coding sequence is TGTGCCAGCAGCTTAATGCGGGGGACTGGAAACACCATATATTTT. Its translation is CASSLMRGTGNTIYF.

This chain connects TRBV5-1 to TRBJ2-6, with D possibly being TRBD2 (5 bases). Deletions cut 3 bases from V and 0 bases from J, with 10 bases between. Germline CDR1 and CDR2: SGHRS and YFSETQ. The CDR3 spans 16 residues. The CDR3: CASSSDLSSGANVLTF. DNA for the CDR3: TGCGCCAGCAGCTCGGACTTGAGCTCTGGGGCCAACGTCCTGACTTTC.